Only a few counts were recorded for the clone carrying this T cell receptor beta chain. This sample is part of a study of technical replicates of blood from a handful of donors. Method: immunoSEQ multiplex PCR; TCRdb's copy keeps in-frame clones and lacks some. Of roughly 79,000 clones detected, around 91% appear once; the ten largest clones hold roughly 0.38%. Per germline, CDR1 MRHNA and CDR2 SNTAGT. With V trimmed by 6 bases and J by 2 bases, 3 bases remained unmatched. The CDR3 is 13 amino acids. Sequencing input: T cells isolated from PBMCs. The chain has TRBV6-4 and TRBJ1-1; TRBD1 aligns across 7 bases. The clonotype was recovered from a human donor in good health. Some clones in this sample may be carry-over from other donors' samples. The CDR3 protein is CASSGTANTEAFF. The CDR3, as DNA: TGTGCCAGCAGCGGGACAGCAAACACTGAAGCTTTCTTT.